What follows are 11 T cell receptor beta chains derived from one specimen sequenced in a study of T cell repertoires in ileal Crohn's disease. The data were produced by immunoSEQ multiplex PCR, yet TCRdb's version contains in-frame clones alone and is incomplete. In the table there are roughly 4,300 clones, around 77% of which are singletons. Documented time point: proximal margin of the surgical specimen (macroscopically non-inflamed). Sequences were obtained from ileal tissue. These receptors were collected from an adult with Crohn's disease.

The DNA of the CDR3 is TGTGCCAGCAGCTTAGGGGACAGTAGGGGAACTGAAGCTTTCTTT. Translated: CASSLGDSRGTEAFF. The chain has TRBV7-9 and TRBJ1-1; 7 bases are shared with TRBD1. With 1 base clipped from V and 5 bases from J, the junction kept 7 bases outside the gene matches. Germline V gives CDR1 SEHNR, CDR2 FQNEAQ (reference sequence). The CDR3 length is 15 residues. The complete variable domain, with remaining parts taken from reference TRBV7-9 and TRBJ1-1, reads DTGVSQNPRHKITKRGQNVTFRCDPISEHNRLYWYRQTLGQGPEFLTYFQNEAQLEKSRLLSDRFSAERPKGSFSTLEIQRTEQGDSAMYLCASSLGDSRGTEAFFGQGTRLTVV.

The V and J genes are TRBV28 and TRBJ1-5; possible D gene TRBD1, 6 bases. Germline V lookup: CDR1 MDHEN, CDR2 SYDVKM. This CDR3 has 15 amino acids. The V gene lost 4 bases and the J gene lost 0 bases, with 10 bases spanning the gap. This chain's CDR3 is CASSSQGTSNQPQHF. The DNA of the CDR3 is TGTGCCAGCAGTTCCCAGGGGACTAGCAATCAGCCCCAGCATTTT.

V gene TRBV9 combines with J gene TRBJ2-5; D gene uncertain. CDR1 is SGDLS and CDR2 is YYNGEE in the germline V gene. With 0 bases removed from V and 5 bases from J, the gap between germline ends came to 8 bases. The CDR3 is made up of 13 amino acids. DNA of the CDR3: TGTGCCAGCAGCGTAGAAGACCTGGAGACCCAGTACTTC. This codes for CASSVEDLETQYF.

The chain uses TRBV28 and TRBJ1-1; 9 bases map to TRBD1. Germline CDR1 and CDR2: MDHEN and SYDVKM. The ends lost 6 bases at V and 8 bases at J; junction bases unmatched: 4. The CDR3 contains 12 residues. The CDR3 region has the DNA TGTGCCAGCAGCAGACAGGGGGGAGAAGCTTTCTTT. Protein sequence: CASSRQGGEAFF.

This CDR3 is CASSLMNLAGGYTGELFF. CDR3 nucleotide sequence: TGCGCCAGCAGCCTAATGAATTTAGCGGGGGGATACACCGGGGAGCTGTTTTTT. J is TRBJ2-2 and V is TRBV4-1, with 10 bases lining up with TRBD2. V was pared by 4 bases and J by 3 bases, with 11 bases of the junction left unmatched. The germline V gene encodes CDR1 MGHRA and CDR2 YSYEKL. This CDR3 spans 18 amino acids.

This chain connects TRBV28 to TRBJ1-5; the D gene is possibly TRBD1 (6 bases). The CDR3 covers 15 residues. The germline V and J ends were trimmed by 5 bases and 1 base, with 12 bases remaining between them. Germline values: CDR1 MDHEN, CDR2 SYDVKM. The CDR3 nucleotides are TGTGCCAGCAGTATACAGGGATCGAGCAATCAGCCCCAGCATTTT. Translation gives CASSIQGSSNQPQHF.

This clone was counted once. This chain connects TRBV23-1 to TRBJ2-3; D gene uncertain. TRBV23-1 is an open reading frame, and its role is uncertain. The CDR3 is made up of 11 amino acids. The V end was cut by 7 bases, the J end by 2 bases, with 4 bases between. The CDR3 nucleotides are TGCGCCAGCAACCTCACAGATACGCAGTATTTT. Translated, it gives CASNLTDTQYF.

The chain has TRBV21-1 and TRBJ1-5; TRBD1 is the table's D call and was not checked against the DNA. TRBV21-1 corresponds to a pseudogene. The length of the CDR3 is 16 residues. CDR3 sequence reads: CASSSLQGVGNQPQHF. In nucleotides, the CDR3 is TGTGCCAGCAGCAGCTTACAGGGGGTCGGCAATCAGCCCCAGCATTTT.

This clone was observed a handful of times. The chain recombines TRBV5-8 with TRBJ1-1; D gene unclear. The CDR3 contains 13 residues. Germline-derived CDR1 and CDR2 are SGHTS and YDEGEE. Trimming removed 0 bases from V and 11 bases from J, with 14 bases in between. CDR3 in amino acids: CASSLDSTVRAFF. In DNA form, the CDR3 reads TGTGCCAGCAGCTTGGACTCAACGGTTAGGGCTTTCTTT.

The rearrangement uses TRBV11-3 and TRBJ2-7; 7 bases agree with TRBD2. The germline V gene encodes CDR1 SGHNT and CDR2 YENEEA. This CDR3 has 14 amino acids. V lost 1 base and J lost 0; bases outside the gene matches: 0. CDR3 sequence reads: CASSLGGSSYEQYF. CDR3 in DNA: TGTGCCAGCAGCTTAGGCGGGAGCTCCTACGAGCAGTACTTC.

In this sample, this clone turned up a few times. This chain joins TRBV11-2 and TRBJ2-6, with 7 positions matching TRBD2. V was clipped by 5 bases and J by 0 bases; unmatched bases: 7. CDR1 and CDR2 from the germline V gene are SGHAT and FQNNGV. This CDR3 region has 17 residues. The CDR3 here is CASSQKWGGSGANVLTF. CDR3 coding DNA: TGTGCCAGCAGCCAAAAATGGGGGGGCTCTGGGGCCAACGTCCTGACTTTC.